A single sample gave rise to the 24 T cell receptor beta chains below, sequenced in a study of T cells in Graves' hyperthyroidism and ophthalmopathy. The TCR beta CDR3 regions underwent amplification using RNA transcripts as the source. HTBI primers were employed in a first-round RT-PCR of the TCR CDR3. MiXCR, applied by TCRdb to the multiplex PCR reads, yields one record per CDR3 protein. The data show some 180,000 distinct CDR3 sequences, with around 17% seen just once and 53% held by the top ten. The source material was blood. Source of these receptors: a woman aged 50 to 60 with Graves' hyperthyroidism.

At least ten counts were recorded for this clonotype. This chain joins TRBV9 and TRBJ2-5; unclear D gene. The CDR3 has 15 amino acids. The V end lost 1 base, the J end lost 5 bases, and 15 bases lay between the germline ends. Per germline, CDR1 SGDLS and CDR2 YYNGEE. The chain's CDR3 is CASSVSPTRSETQYF. The DNA for the CDR3 is TGTGCCAGCAGCGTATCTCCTACACGGTCGGAGACCCAGTACTTC. The complete variable domain, with remaining parts taken from reference TRBV9 and TRBJ2-5, reads DSGVTQTPKHLITATGQRVTLRCSPRSGDLSVYWYQQSLDQGLQFLIQYYNGEERAKGNILERFSAQQFPDLHSELNLSSLELGDSALYFCASSVSPTRSETQYFGPGTRLLVL.

V usage is TRBV30 and J usage is TRBJ2-7; tentatively, D is TRBD1 or TRBD2 (5 bases each). The V gene's germline CDR1 is GTSNPN and CDR2 SVGIG (reference sequence). V shed 3 bases and J shed 6 bases, with 9 bases lying between them. This CDR3 is 11 amino acids long. In DNA form, the CDR3 reads TGTGCCTGGAGGGGGGTTGTCGAGCAGTACTTC. Protein sequence: CAWRGVVEQYF.

This clonotype has just a few counts. The CDR3 nucleotides read TGTGCCAGCAGCCCCAACAGTGGCTACGAGCAGTACTTC. Protein: CASSPNSGYEQYF. V gene TRBV7-9 combines with J gene TRBJ2-7; D is ambiguous. The CDR3 length is 13 residues. The V end was cut by 5 bases, the J end by 3 bases, with 11 bases between. Looked up from germline, CDR1 is SEHNR and CDR2 is FQNEAQ (reference sequence).

The genes are TRBV7-6 and TRBJ2-1, with TRBD2 matching 9 bases. Germline CDR1 and CDR2: SGHVS and FNYEAQ. Germline trimming cut 5 bases from V and 2 bases from J; bases unmatched to any gene: 19. This CDR3 comprises 20 residues. For the CDR3, the DNA is TGTGCCAGCAGCAGCTTAGAGTTGACTAGCGGACTTCCCCCCTACAATGAGCAGTTCTTC. Translating gives CASSSLELTSGLPPYNEQFF. Full variable domain (rest looked up from reference TRBV7-6 and TRBJ2-1): GAGVSQSPRYKVTKRGQDVALRCDPISGHVSLYWYRQALGQGPEFLTYFNYEAQQDKSGLPNDRFSAERPEGSISTLTIQRTEQRDSAMYRCASSSLELTSGLPPYNEQFFGPGTRLTVL.

In this sample, this clonotype turned up many times. The CDR3 region has the DNA TGTGCCAGCAGCCAAGATGGTTCCGGGACTAGACTGTACTTC. This gives the protein CASSQDGSGTRLYF. The chain joins TRBV3-1 to TRBJ2-7; TRBD2 matches 8 bases. V lost 0 bases to trimming and J lost 12 bases; unmatched junction nucleotides: 10. Germline V gene data show CDR1 as LGHDT and CDR2 as YNNKEL (reference sequence). The CDR3 is 14 residues long.

This clonotype was observed a few times. V is TRBV5-6 and J is TRBJ2-7; D is perhaps TRBD1 (6 bases). The CDR3 is 16 amino acids. Trimming removed 3 bases from V and 1 base from J, with 17 bases in between. Germline CDR1 reads SGHDT; CDR2 reads YYEEEE. In nucleotides, the CDR3 is TGTGCCAGCAGCTGGGCCGGACAGCCTTATTCCTACGAGCAGTACTTC. Translation gives CASSWAGQPYSYEQYF. Together with reference TRBV5-6 and TRBJ2-7, the CDR3 gives the full variable domain: DAGVTQSPTHLIKTRGQQVTLRCSPKSGHDTVSWYQQALGQGPQFIFQYYEEEERQRGNFPDRFSGHQFPNYSSELNVNALLLGDSALYLCASSWAGQPYSYEQYFGPGTRLTVT.

Only a few counts were recorded for this clonotype. The chain has TRBV27 and TRBJ1-5, with D possibly matching TRBD1 (6 bases). Per germline, CDR1 MNHEY and CDR2 SMNVEV (reference sequence). V was pared by 2 bases and J by 6 bases, with 17 bases between. The CDR3 covers 16 residues. CDR3 nucleotides: TGTGCCAGCAGTTTACGGGGCTCCCGACAGGTTCAGCCCCAGCATTTT. Protein: CASSLRGSRQVQPQHF.

Note on this clonotype: A much larger clone differs from this one at a single base, so this may be a read error. This sequence joins TRBV29-1 and TRBJ2-7, with 8 bases identical to TRBD2. Germline-derived CDR1 and CDR2 are SQVTM and ANQGSEA. The CDR3 sequence is 16 residues long. V was clipped by 1 base and J by 2 bases; unmatched bases: 10. CDR3 nucleotide sequence: TGCAGCGTTGAAGGTCTCGGACCAGCGGGAGCCTACGAGCAGTACTTC. The encoded protein is CSVEGLGPAGAYEQYF.

This clonotype has at least ten counts. The rearrangement links TRBV7-2 to TRBJ2-3; maybe TRBD2 (6 bases). The length of the CDR3 is 17 residues. Trimming shortened V by 1 base and J by 4 bases, and 18 bases separated the two germline ends. CDR1 SGHTA and CDR2 FQGNSA come from the germline V gene. CDR3 sequence: CASSLEAGLPEADTQYF. The CDR3 region has the DNA TGTGCCAGCAGCTTAGAGGCAGGACTACCCGAGGCAGATACGCAGTATTTT.

The gene calls are TRBV20-1 and TRBJ1-5; tentative D call: TRBD1 (6 bases). This CDR3 spans 15 amino acids. CDR1 is DFQATT and CDR2 is SNEGSKA in the germline V gene (reference sequence). The V and J ends lost 4 bases and 1 base respectively, with 14 bases between them. The CDR3 DNA follows: TGCAGTGCTATCCGGGGGGCAGAGAGCAATCAGCCCCAGCATTTT. This gives the protein CSAIRGAESNQPQHF.

In this sample, this clonotype turned up a few times. The chain couples TRBV9 to TRBJ1-1; perhaps TRBD1 as D (6 bases). This CDR3 is built from 14 residues. V was pared by 0 bases and J by 1 base, with 7 bases between. Looked up from germline, CDR1 is SGDLS and CDR2 is YYNGEE. CDR3: CASSVGTENTEAFF. The CDR3 DNA is TGTGCCAGCAGCGTAGGGACAGAGAACACTGAAGCTTTCTTT.

At least ten counts were recorded for this clonotype. The chain uses TRBV7-6 and TRBJ2-3; D is perhaps TRBD2 (5 bases). Germline V CDR1 and CDR2: SGHVS, FNYEAQ. The CDR3 spans 15 residues. Between the trimmed V and J ends, which lost 4 bases and 8 bases, there was a span of 19 bases. CDR3 amino acids: CASSSGGRIRGTQYF. The CDR3 DNA reads as TGTGCCAGCAGCTCCGGAGGACGGATACGGGGTACGCAGTATTTT.

This clonotype has at least ten counts. The chain uses TRBV20-1 and TRBJ1-1, with D tentatively TRBD1 (6 bases). V was cut by 6 bases and J by 4 bases, with 15 bases left in between. The CDR3 has 13 amino acids. Germline V gene sequence: CDR1 DFQATT, CDR2 SNEGSKA (reference sequence). CDR3 nucleotides: TGCAGTGCATCTGACAGGCCGGGCACTGAAGCTTTCTTT. It codes for CSASDRPGTEAFF.

This clonotype came up a few times. The chain combines TRBV20-1 with TRBJ1-3; D gene ambiguous. The CDR3 sequence is 11 residues long. Germline CDR1 and CDR2: DFQATT and SNEGSKA (reference sequence). Trimming took off 4 bases at V and 15 bases at J, with 16 bases between the two ends. The CDR3, as DNA: TGCAGTGCTACAAACCGGGCAACTCCATATTTT. Its protein product is CSATNRATPYF.

This clonotype was seen ten or more times. The CDR3 DNA reads TGTGCCAGCAGCCATCCGGGACAGGGGAATGAGCAGTTCTTC. Amino acids: CASSHPGQGNEQFF. The chain has TRBV4-2 and TRBJ2-1; 10 nucleotides align to TRBD1. This CDR3 is 14 amino acids long. V trimming: 3 bases; J trimming: 7 bases; junction bases outside the gene matches: 3. Germline CDR1 is LGHNA and CDR2 is YNFKEQ.

In this sample, this clonotype turned up many times. V is TRBV7-9 and J is TRBJ2-7; no definite D call. CDR3 size: 15 residues. The ends were cut back, 5 bases at V and 2 bases at J, with 16 bases in the middle. Germline values: CDR1 SEHNR, CDR2 FQNEAQ (reference sequence). The CDR3 here is CASSTTDHPPYEQYF. The CDR3 DNA sequence: TGTGCCAGCAGCACCACCGACCATCCACCCTACGAGCAGTACTTC.

This clonotype was counted between two and nine times. The CDR3 sequence is CASSIEAWDRGLNTEAFF. The CDR3 DNA follows: TGTGCCAGTAGTATAGAGGCTTGGGACAGGGGGCTGAACACTGAAGCTTTCTTT. The chain is built from TRBV19 and TRBJ1-1; 12 bases align to TRBD1. In germline, CDR1 is LNHDA, CDR2 SQIVND (reference sequence). Trimming took 0 bases from V and 0 from J; bases not matched to a gene: 5. The CDR3 runs 18 residues.

This clonotype was seen repeatedly, ten times or more. The rearrangement links TRBV2 to TRBJ2-7, with D hard to call. V was pared by 7 bases and J by 0 bases, with 13 bases between. CDR1 and CDR2 from the germline V gene are SNHLY and FYNNEI. The CDR3 has 14 amino acids. The CDR3 nucleotides read TGTGCCAGCAACCCCGGCCGGGCCTCCTACGAGCAGTACTTC. Protein: CASNPGRASYEQYF. Full variable domain (rest looked up from reference TRBV2 and TRBJ2-7): EPEVTQTPSHQVTQMGQEVILRCVPISNHLYFYWYRQILGQKVEFLVSFYNNEISEKSEIFDDQFSVERPDGSNFTLKIRSTKLEDSAMYFCASNPGRASYEQYFGPGTRLTVT.

In its sample, this clonotype was seen many times. The V gene is TRBV20-1, the J gene TRBJ2-7; TRBD2 agrees at 13 bases. Germline assignment: CDR1 DFQATT and CDR2 SNEGSKA (reference sequence). After removal of 0 bases from V and 5 bases from J, the junction contained 4 bases not matched to a gene. The CDR3 spans 15 residues. The CDR3: CSARDGTSGTNEQYF. DNA of the CDR3: TGCAGTGCTAGAGACGGGACTAGCGGGACCAACGAGCAGTACTTC.

This chain links TRBV5-5 with TRBJ2-2; D gene unclear. This CDR3 is built from 17 residues. Germline loops: CDR1 SGHKS, CDR2 YYEKEE (reference sequence). Trimming cost V 7 bases and J 1 base, with 20 bases left between them. This chain's CDR3 is CASRLRAVEQNTGELFF. CDR3 nucleotide sequence: TGTGCCAGCCGCCTCCGGGCGGTGGAACAGAACACCGGGGAGCTGTTTTTT.

This clonotype has a count of ten or more. Germline is not matched at one junction end, which may reflect a read error. The chain recombines TRBV28 with TRBJ2-7, with a tentative D call TRBD1 (6 bases). The CDR3 sequence is 14 residues long. Germline-derived CDR1 and CDR2 are MDHEN and SYDVKM. The CDR3 DNA reads TGTGCCAGCGGTTTGTCAGGGGCTTCCTACGAGCAGTACTTC. Translated, it gives CASGLSGASYEQYF. The entire variable domain, with the rest obtained from reference TRBV28 and TRBJ2-7, is as follows: DVKVTQSSRYLVKRTGEKVFLECVQDMDHENMFWYRQDPGLGLRLIYFSYDVKMKEKGDIPEGYSVSREKKERFSLILESASTNQTSMYLCASGLSGASYEQYFGPGTRLTVT.

This clonotype was seen repeatedly, ten times or more. This chain joins TRBV7-9 and TRBJ2-7; 9 nucleotides line up with TRBD1. The CDR3 consists of 15 residues. Germline V CDR1 and CDR2: SEHNR, FQNEAQ (reference sequence). With 4 bases clipped from V and 6 bases from J, the junction kept 10 bases outside the gene matches. CDR3 residues: CASSYYGTGFSEQYF. In nucleotides, the CDR3 is TGTGCCAGCAGCTACTACGGGACAGGGTTTTCCGAGCAGTACTTC.

This chain links TRBV28 with TRBJ2-1; D is perhaps TRBD2 (5 bases). V was cut by 2 bases and J by 8 bases, with 28 bases left in between. CDR3 size: 19 residues. Per the germline V gene, CDR1 is MDHEN and CDR2 is SYDVKM. The CDR3 DNA sequence: TGTGCCAGCAGTTTAACCCTTGGGGATCCAGCGTGGGAGTTCGATGAGCAGTTCTTC. Its translation is CASSLTLGDPAWEFDEQFF.

This clonotype was observed a handful of times. The conserved closing phenylalanine or tryptophan is absent in this CDR3, likely reflecting a read error. In DNA form, the CDR3 reads TGTGCCAGCAGCTTCGACTCCTACAATGAGCAGTTCTCC. Residues: CASSFDSYNEQFS. The chain joins TRBV5-4 to TRBJ2-1; D uncertain. Germline V gene sequence: CDR1 SGHNT, CDR2 YYREEE (reference sequence). The CDR3 totals 13 residues. Trimming left V 2 bases short and J 0 bases short, with 3 bases between.